The rows below give T cell receptor beta chains drawn from one sample of a study of blood T cell repertoires in COVID-19. Profiling relied on immunoSEQ multiplex PCR, and the TCRdb table lists in-frame clones only, not all of them. The table has 50,000 to 80,000 clones, 85% to 90% seen once. Sample: PBMCs or T cells enriched from blood (not recorded which). The receptors were sampled from a woman in her 40s who had recovered from COVID-19. The CDR3 runs from the conserved cysteine through the conserved F or W. D genes are given only for firm matches. The size field is filled for only some rows; it gives once, few, many or a size class.

d_gene: -
v_gene: TRBV5-1
j_gene: TRBJ2-5
abundance: -
CDR3aa: CASSLSGQETQYF
CDR3nt: TGCGCCAGCAGCTTGTCGGGTCAAGAGACCCAGTACTTC

d_gene: -
v_gene: TRBV9
j_gene: TRBJ2-7
abundance: few
CDR3aa: CASSVGWGPYPYEQYF
CDR3nt: TGTGCCAGCAGCGTAGGTTGGGGCCCGTACCCCTACGAGCAGTACTTC

d_gene: TRBD1
v_gene: TRBV18
j_gene: TRBJ2-6
abundance: -
CDR3aa: CASSPAGTGSSGANVLTF
CDR3nt: TGTGCCAGCTCACCAGCCGGGACAGGATCTTCTGGGGCCAACGTCCTGACTTTC

d_gene: -
v_gene: TRBV3-1/TRBV3-2
j_gene: TRBJ1-1
abundance: -
CDR3aa: CASSQDRELSEAFF
CDR3nt: TGTGCCAGCAGCCAAGACAGGGAATTAAGTGAAGCTTTCTTT

d_gene: -
v_gene: TRBV10-3
j_gene: TRBJ1-1
abundance: -
CDR3aa: CAITPSGGMGTEAFF
CDR3nt: TGTGCCATCACTCCCTCGGGGGGGATGGGTACTGAAGCTTTCTTT

d_gene: -
v_gene: TRBV2
j_gene: TRBJ2-5
abundance: -
CDR3aa: CASSGTSQETQYF
CDR3nt: TGTGCCAGCAGTGGGACATCCCAAGAGACCCAGTACTTC

d_gene: -
v_gene: TRBV9
j_gene: TRBJ1-5
abundance: -
CDR3aa: CASSGTVNQPQHF
CDR3nt: TGTGCCAGCAGCGGGACAGTGAATCAGCCCCAGCATTTT

d_gene: TRBD1
v_gene: TRBV6-5
j_gene: TRBJ1-1
abundance: -
CDR3aa: CASSYSPGGAPYEAFF
CDR3nt: TGTGCCAGCAGTTACTCCCCAGGGGGCGCCCCCTATGAAGCTTTCTTT

d_gene: -
v_gene: TRBV7-9
j_gene: TRBJ2-5
abundance: once
CDR3aa: CASIASGTQETQYF
CDR3nt: TGTGCCAGCATCGCAAGCGGAACTCAAGAGACCCAGTACTTC

d_gene: -
v_gene: TRBV6-5
j_gene: TRBJ1-6
abundance: -
CDR3aa: CASTSFAGVSPLHF
CDR3nt: TGTGCCAGCACTTCCTTTGCGGGGGTTTCACCCCTCCACTTT

d_gene: TRBD2
v_gene: TRBV11-3
j_gene: TRBJ2-1
abundance: -
CDR3aa: CASSPRAGTSGYTNEQFF
CDR3nt: TGTGCCAGCAGTCCAAGAGCCGGGACTAGCGGGTATACCAATGAGCAGTTCTTC

d_gene: TRBD1
v_gene: TRBV11-2
j_gene: TRBJ1-3
abundance: -
CDR3aa: CASSLKTGAFSGNTIYF
CDR3nt: TGTGCCAGCAGCCTCAAGACAGGGGCCTTCTCTGGAAACACCATATATTTT

d_gene: -
v_gene: TRBV10-3
j_gene: TRBJ1-2
abundance: -
CDR3aa: CAISEDRDYGYTF
CDR3nt: TGTGCCATCAGTGAGGACAGAGACTATGGCTACACCTTC

d_gene: -
v_gene: TRBV7-6
j_gene: TRBJ1-3
abundance: once
CDR3aa: CASSLTGSPGNTIYF
CDR3nt: TGTGCCAGCAGCTTAACAGGGTCCCCTGGAAACACCATATATTTT

d_gene: -
v_gene: TRBV6-5
j_gene: TRBJ2-7
abundance: -
CDR3aa: CASSFTGSYEQYF
CDR3nt: TGTGCCAGCAGTTTTACAGGGTCCTACGAGCAGTACTTC

d_gene: TRBD2
v_gene: TRBV19
j_gene: TRBJ2-3
abundance: once
CDR3aa: CASSNPDSGGAGDTQYF
CDR3nt: TGTGCCAGTAGTAACCCCGATAGCGGGGGGGCGGGAGATACGCAGTATTTT

d_gene: -
v_gene: TRBV2
j_gene: TRBJ2-3
abundance: -
CDR3aa: CATSTVSTDTQYF
CDR3nt: TGTGCCACCTCGACAGTAAGCACAGATACGCAGTATTTT

d_gene: TRBD1
v_gene: TRBV15
j_gene: TRBJ2-5
abundance: -
CDR3aa: CATTHPGLTGVETQYF
CDR3nt: TGTGCCACCACTCATCCGGGTTTGACAGGGGTGGAGACCCAGTACTTC

d_gene: -
v_gene: TRBV4-1
j_gene: TRBJ1-3
abundance: -
CDR3aa: CASSQEGTISGNTIYF
CDR3nt: TGCGCCAGCAGCCAAGAGGGGACTATCTCTGGAAACACCATATATTTT

d_gene: TRBD1
v_gene: TRBV10-3
j_gene: TRBJ1-2
abundance: -
CDR3aa: CAISALLDRGDYGYTF
CDR3nt: TGTGCCATCAGTGCCCTCCTCGACAGGGGTGACTATGGCTACACCTTC

d_gene: TRBD1
v_gene: TRBV5-5
j_gene: TRBJ2-6
abundance: -
CDR3aa: CASSLEAGGGANVLTF
CDR3nt: TGTGCCAGCAGCTTGGAGGCAGGGGGAGGGGCCAACGTCCTGACTTTC

d_gene: -
v_gene: TRBV2
j_gene: TRBJ1-5
abundance: -
CDR3aa: CASNQQGGNQPQHF
CDR3nt: TGTGCCAGCAACCAACAGGGTGGTAATCAGCCCCAGCATTTT

d_gene: TRBD1
v_gene: TRBV2
j_gene: TRBJ1-1
abundance: -
CDR3aa: CASSEVGQNEAFF
CDR3nt: TGTGCCAGCAGTGAAGTGGGACAGAATGAAGCTTTCTTT

d_gene: -
v_gene: TRBV5-4
j_gene: TRBJ2-2
abundance: few
CDR3aa: CASSVQGRTGELFF
CDR3nt: TGTGCCAGCAGCGTACAGGGAAGGACCGGGGAGCTGTTTTTT

d_gene: TRBD2
v_gene: TRBV27
j_gene: TRBJ2-3
abundance: -
CDR3aa: CASRFGTSGGDTQYF
CDR3nt: TGTGCCAGCAGGTTCGGGACTAGCGGGGGAGATACGCAGTATTTT

d_gene: -
v_gene: TRBV18
j_gene: TRBJ2-3
abundance: -
CDR3aa: CASSSLDSLVTDTQYF
CDR3nt: TGTGCCAGCTCATCCCTTGACAGTCTGGTAACAGATACGCAGTATTTT

d_gene: -
v_gene: TRBV23-1
j_gene: TRBJ1-1
abundance: -
CDR3aa: CARKGATLNTEAFF
CDR3nt: TGCGCCCGTAAAGGGGCCACTTTGAACACTGAAGCTTTCTTT

d_gene: TRBD1
v_gene: TRBV6-4
j_gene: TRBJ2-1
abundance: -
CDR3aa: CASSEEGQGNEQFF
CDR3nt: TGTGCCAGCAGTGAGGAGGGACAGGGCAATGAGCAGTTCTTC

d_gene: -
v_gene: TRBV12-3/TRBV12-4
j_gene: TRBJ1-2
abundance: -
CDR3aa: CASSHDSYGYTF
CDR3nt: TGTGCCAGCAGTCACGACAGCTATGGCTACACCTTC

d_gene: -
v_gene: TRBV6-1
j_gene: TRBJ1-6
abundance: -
CDR3aa: CASSDTGNSSPLHF
CDR3nt: TGTGCCAGCAGTGACACGGGGAATAGTTCACCCCTCCACTTT

d_gene: TRBD1
v_gene: TRBV10-1
j_gene: TRBJ1-1
abundance: -
CDR3aa: CASSADRGLVTEAFF
CDR3nt: TGCGCCAGCAGTGCGGACAGGGGGTTGGTCACTGAAGCTTTCTTT

d_gene: TRBD2
v_gene: TRBV3-1/TRBV3-2
j_gene: TRBJ2-7
abundance: -
CDR3aa: CASSRPSGGYEQYF
CDR3nt: TGTGCCAGCAGCCGGCCTAGCGGGGGATACGAGCAGTACTTC

d_gene: TRBD1
v_gene: TRBV5-1
j_gene: TRBJ1-1
abundance: -
CDR3aa: CASSKTGAFMNTEAFF
CDR3nt: TGCGCCAGCAGCAAAACAGGGGCCTTCATGAACACTGAAGCTTTCTTT

d_gene: -
v_gene: TRBV27
j_gene: TRBJ2-7
abundance: -
CDR3aa: CASREISSHEQYF
CDR3nt: TGTGCCAGCAGAGAGATATCTTCCCACGAGCAGTACTTC

d_gene: -
v_gene: TRBV11-2
j_gene: TRBJ2-3
abundance: -
CDR3aa: CASSSKTGPGPQYF
CDR3nt: TGTGCCAGCAGCTCTAAGACGGGCCCAGGGCCGCAGTATTTT

d_gene: TRBD2
v_gene: TRBV15
j_gene: TRBJ2-2
abundance: -
CDR3aa: CATSPTSGTPFGELFF
CDR3nt: TGTGCCACCAGCCCAACTAGCGGGACGCCCTTCGGGGAGCTGTTTTTT

d_gene: TRBD1
v_gene: TRBV4-1
j_gene: TRBJ2-7
abundance: -
CDR3aa: CASSQVAQGEYEQYF
CDR3nt: TGCGCCAGCAGCCAAGTGGCACAGGGGGAGTACGAGCAGTACTTC

d_gene: -
v_gene: TRBV6-1
j_gene: TRBJ1-1
abundance: -
CDR3aa: CASSDEGGTTEAFF
CDR3nt: TGTGCCAGCAGTGACGAGGGAGGGACCACTGAAGCTTTCTTT

d_gene: TRBD1
v_gene: TRBV2
j_gene: TRBJ2-7
abundance: -
CDR3aa: CASSSLLDRATGEQYF
CDR3nt: TGTGCCAGCAGTTCCCTCTTGGACAGGGCCACTGGAGAGCAGTACTTC

d_gene: -
v_gene: TRBV6-5
j_gene: TRBJ1-2
abundance: -
CDR3aa: CASRFWRQGMDGYTF
CDR3nt: TGTGCCAGCAGATTTTGGCGGCAGGGGATGGATGGCTACACCTTC

d_gene: -
v_gene: TRBV25-1
j_gene: TRBJ2-7
abundance: once
CDR3aa: CASGTSYEQYF
CDR3nt: TGTGCCAGCGGGACAAGCTACGAGCAGTACTTC

d_gene: -
v_gene: TRBV3-1/TRBV3-2
j_gene: TRBJ1-5
abundance: -
CDR3aa: CASSPGSNQPQHF
CDR3nt: TGTGCCAGCAGCCCCGGGAGCAATCAGCCCCAGCATTTT

d_gene: -
v_gene: TRBV9
j_gene: TRBJ1-5
abundance: -
CDR3aa: CASSETGLNQPQHF
CDR3nt: TGTGCCAGCAGCGAGACAGGACTTAATCAGCCCCAGCATTTT

d_gene: TRBD2
v_gene: TRBV9
j_gene: TRBJ2-5
abundance: -
CDR3aa: CASSWSSGGDETQYF
CDR3nt: TGTGCCAGCAGCTGGAGTAGCGGGGGGGACGAGACCCAGTACTTC

d_gene: -
v_gene: TRBV4-1
j_gene: TRBJ2-6
abundance: -
CDR3aa: CASSLQGSGANVLTF
CDR3nt: TGCGCCAGCAGCCTACAGGGTAGTGGGGCCAACGTCCTGACTTTC

d_gene: -
v_gene: TRBV6-4
j_gene: TRBJ1-1
abundance: -
CDR3aa: CASSGQANGEAFF
CDR3nt: TGTGCCAGCAGTGGACAGGCCAATGGTGAAGCTTTCTTT

d_gene: TRBD1
v_gene: TRBV5-1
j_gene: TRBJ2-7
abundance: -
CDR3aa: CASSLTGQGYYEQYF
CDR3nt: TGCGCCAGCAGCTTGACGGGACAGGGCTACTACGAGCAGTACTTC

d_gene: TRBD2
v_gene: TRBV5-6
j_gene: TRBJ2-7
abundance: -
CDR3aa: CASSWVRGGGSYEQYF
CDR3nt: TGTGCCAGCAGCTGGGTTCGGGGGGGAGGCTCCTACGAGCAGTACTTC

d_gene: -
v_gene: TRBV2
j_gene: TRBJ1-1
abundance: -
CDR3aa: CASSLGGGTEAFF
CDR3nt: TGTGCCAGCAGTCTAGGGGGGGGAACTGAAGCTTTCTTT

d_gene: TRBD2
v_gene: TRBV9
j_gene: TRBJ2-3
abundance: -
CDR3aa: CASSAGLAADTDTQYF
CDR3nt: TGTGCCAGCAGCGCGGGACTAGCGGCAGACACAGATACGCAGTATTTT

d_gene: -
v_gene: TRBV12-5
j_gene: TRBJ2-5
abundance: -
CDR3aa: CASGLVEGETQYF
CDR3nt: TGTGCTAGTGGTTTAGTGGAGGGGGAGACCCAGTACTTC

d_gene: TRBD1
v_gene: TRBV6-4
j_gene: TRBJ2-2
abundance: -
CDR3aa: CASGDRDGGGELFF
CDR3nt: TGTGCCAGCGGGGACAGGGATGGTGGCGGGGAGCTGTTTTTT

d_gene: TRBD1
v_gene: TRBV24-1
j_gene: TRBJ2-3
abundance: -
CDR3aa: CATSDSGTGGHSTDTQYF
CDR3nt: TGTGCCACCAGTGATTCCGGGACAGGGGGCCACAGCACAGATACGCAGTATTTT